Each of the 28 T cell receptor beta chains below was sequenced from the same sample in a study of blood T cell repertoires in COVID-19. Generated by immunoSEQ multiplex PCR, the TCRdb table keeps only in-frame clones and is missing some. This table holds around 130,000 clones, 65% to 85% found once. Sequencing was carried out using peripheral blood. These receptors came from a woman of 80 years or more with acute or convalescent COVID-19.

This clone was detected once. CDR3 sequence reads: CASSYLGTRGYTF. CDR3 sequence (DNA): TGTGCCAGCAGTTACCTCGGGACTCGTGGCTACACCTTC. The chain couples TRBV6-5 to TRBJ1-2; tentatively, D is TRBD1 (5 bases). Germline loops: CDR1 MNHEY, CDR2 SVGAGI. V lost 2 bases and J 7 bases, leaving 11 bases between the germline ends. The length of the CDR3 is 13 residues.

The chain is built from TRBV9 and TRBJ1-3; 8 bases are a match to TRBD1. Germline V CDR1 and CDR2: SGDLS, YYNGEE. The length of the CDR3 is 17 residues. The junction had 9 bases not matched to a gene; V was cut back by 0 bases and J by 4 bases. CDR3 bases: TGTGCCAGCAGCGTAGCGGGGCAGGGGGCGCAAGGAAACACCATATATTTT. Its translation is CASSVAGQGAQGNTIYF.

The CDR3, as DNA: TGTGCCAGCAGAACAGGGGGGCCCCAGCATTTT. As protein: CASRTGGPQHF. The chain has TRBV6-1 and TRBJ1-5; 8 bases fit TRBD1. Germline CDR1 and CDR2: MNHNS and SASEGT. V was clipped by 6 bases and J by 9 bases; unmatched bases: 1. The length of the CDR3 is 11 residues.

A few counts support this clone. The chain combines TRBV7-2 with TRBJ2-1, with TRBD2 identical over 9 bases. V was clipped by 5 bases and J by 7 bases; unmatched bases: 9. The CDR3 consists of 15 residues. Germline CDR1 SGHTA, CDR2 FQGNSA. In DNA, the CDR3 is TGTGCCAGCAGCCCCGGGGTTAGCGGGAGTAATGAGCAGTTCTTC. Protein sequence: CASSPGVSGSNEQFF.

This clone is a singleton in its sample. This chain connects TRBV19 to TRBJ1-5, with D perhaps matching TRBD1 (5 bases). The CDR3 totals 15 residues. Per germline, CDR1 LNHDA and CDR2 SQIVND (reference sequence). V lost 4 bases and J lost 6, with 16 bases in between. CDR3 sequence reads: CASSTLGGARQPQHF. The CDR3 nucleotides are TGTGCCAGTAGTACCCTGGGTGGGGCCCGTCAGCCCCAGCATTTT.

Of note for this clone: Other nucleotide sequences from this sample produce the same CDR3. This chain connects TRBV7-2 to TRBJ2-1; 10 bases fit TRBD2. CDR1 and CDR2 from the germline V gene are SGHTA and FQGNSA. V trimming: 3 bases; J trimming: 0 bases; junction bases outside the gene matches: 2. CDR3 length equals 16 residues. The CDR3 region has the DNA TGTGCCAGCAGCTTCCTAGCGGGGGCCTCCTACAATGAGCAGTTCTTC. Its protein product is CASSFLAGASYNEQFF.

This CDR3 is CASSVALQGEVGNEQFF. Here the CDR3 DNA reads TGTGCCAGCAGCGTAGCTTTACAGGGGGAGGTCGGCAATGAGCAGTTCTTC. The genes are TRBV9 and TRBJ2-1; TRBD1 matches 8 bases. This CDR3 is 17 amino acids long. Germline-derived CDR1 and CDR2 are SGDLS and YYNGEE. V shed 0 bases, J shed 6 bases, and the junction held 11 bases outside the gene matches.

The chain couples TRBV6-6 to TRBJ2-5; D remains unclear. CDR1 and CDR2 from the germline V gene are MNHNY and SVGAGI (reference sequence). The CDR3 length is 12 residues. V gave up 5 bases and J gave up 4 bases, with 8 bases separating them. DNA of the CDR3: TGTGCCAGCAGTCTTACTGCAGAGACCCAGTACTTC. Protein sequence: CASSLTAETQYF.

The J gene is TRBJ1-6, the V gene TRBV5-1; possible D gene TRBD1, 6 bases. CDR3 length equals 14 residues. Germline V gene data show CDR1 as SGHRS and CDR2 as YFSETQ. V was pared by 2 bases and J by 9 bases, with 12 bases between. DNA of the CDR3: TGCGCCAGCAGCTTACAGGGTGTTGGTTCACCCCTCCACTTT. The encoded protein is CASSLQGVGSPLHF.

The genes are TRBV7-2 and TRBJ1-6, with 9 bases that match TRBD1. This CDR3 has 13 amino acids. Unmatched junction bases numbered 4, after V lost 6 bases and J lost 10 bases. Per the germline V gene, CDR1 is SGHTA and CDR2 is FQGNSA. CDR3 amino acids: CASSRQGESPLHF. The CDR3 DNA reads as TGTGCCAGCAGTAGACAGGGGGAATCACCCCTCCACTTT.

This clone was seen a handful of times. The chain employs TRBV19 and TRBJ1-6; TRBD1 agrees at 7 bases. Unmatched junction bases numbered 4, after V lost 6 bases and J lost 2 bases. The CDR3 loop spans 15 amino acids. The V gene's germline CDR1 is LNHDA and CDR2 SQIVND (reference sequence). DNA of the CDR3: TGTGCCAGTAGCTCCGACAGGGCCTATAATTCACCCCTCCACTTT. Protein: CASSSDRAYNSPLHF.

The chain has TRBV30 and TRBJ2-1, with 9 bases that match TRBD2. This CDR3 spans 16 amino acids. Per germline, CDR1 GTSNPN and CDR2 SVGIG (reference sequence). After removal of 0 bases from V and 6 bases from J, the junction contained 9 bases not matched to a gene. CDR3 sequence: CAWSVRLGRGGNEQFF. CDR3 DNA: TGTGCCTGGAGTGTACGTCTCGGGCGGGGGGGCAATGAGCAGTTCTTC. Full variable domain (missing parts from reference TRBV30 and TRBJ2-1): SQTIHQWPATLVQPVGSPLSLECTVEGTSNPNLYWYRQAAGRGLQLLFYSVGIGQISSEVPQNLSASRPQDRQFILSSKKLLLSDSGFYLCAWSVRLGRGGNEQFFGPGTRLTVL.

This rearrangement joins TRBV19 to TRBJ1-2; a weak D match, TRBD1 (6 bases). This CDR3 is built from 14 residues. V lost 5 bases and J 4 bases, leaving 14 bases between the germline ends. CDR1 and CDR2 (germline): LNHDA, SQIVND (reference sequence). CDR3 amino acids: CASSSQGTVYGYTF. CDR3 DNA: TGTGCCAGTAGTTCGCAGGGGACCGTCTATGGCTACACCTTC.

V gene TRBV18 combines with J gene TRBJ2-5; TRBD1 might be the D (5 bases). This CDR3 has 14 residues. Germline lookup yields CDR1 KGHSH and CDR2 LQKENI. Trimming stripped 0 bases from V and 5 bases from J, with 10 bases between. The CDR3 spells CASSPPQGRETQYF. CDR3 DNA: TGTGCCAGCTCACCACCGCAGGGTCGGGAGACCCAGTACTTC.

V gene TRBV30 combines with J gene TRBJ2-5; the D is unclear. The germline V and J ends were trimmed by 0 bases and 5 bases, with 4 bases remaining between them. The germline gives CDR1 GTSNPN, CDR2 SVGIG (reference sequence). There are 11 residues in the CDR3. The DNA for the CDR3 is TGTGCCTGGAGTGTCGGTGAGACCCAGTACTTC. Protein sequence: CAWSVGETQYF.

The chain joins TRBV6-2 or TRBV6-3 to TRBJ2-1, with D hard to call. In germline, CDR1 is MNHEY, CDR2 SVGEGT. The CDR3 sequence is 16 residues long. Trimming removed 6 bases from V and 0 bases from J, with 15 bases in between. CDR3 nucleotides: TGTGCCAGCAGCCCCCCTCCTCTTAGCTCCTACAATGAGCAGTTCTTC. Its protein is CASSPPPLSSYNEQFF.

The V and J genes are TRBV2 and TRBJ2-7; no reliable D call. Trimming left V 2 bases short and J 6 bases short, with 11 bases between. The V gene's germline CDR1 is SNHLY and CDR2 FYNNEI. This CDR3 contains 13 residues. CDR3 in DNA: TGTGCCAGCAGTGAATCTCAGGTGCTCGAGCAGTACTTC. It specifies CASSESQVLEQYF.

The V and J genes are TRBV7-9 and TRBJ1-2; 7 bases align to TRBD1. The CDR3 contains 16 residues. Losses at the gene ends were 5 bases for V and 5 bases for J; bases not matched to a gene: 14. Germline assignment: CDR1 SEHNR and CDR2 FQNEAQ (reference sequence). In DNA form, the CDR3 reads TGTGCCAGCAGCACTTGGACAGGACCACTAGGATATGGCTACACCTTC. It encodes CASSTWTGPLGYGYTF.

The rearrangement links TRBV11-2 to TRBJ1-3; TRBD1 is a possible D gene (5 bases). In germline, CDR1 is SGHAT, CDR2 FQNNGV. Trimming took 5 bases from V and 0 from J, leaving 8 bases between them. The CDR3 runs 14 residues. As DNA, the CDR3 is TGTGCCAGCAGCAGAGACAGCTCTGGAAACACCATATATTTT. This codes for CASSRDSSGNTIYF.

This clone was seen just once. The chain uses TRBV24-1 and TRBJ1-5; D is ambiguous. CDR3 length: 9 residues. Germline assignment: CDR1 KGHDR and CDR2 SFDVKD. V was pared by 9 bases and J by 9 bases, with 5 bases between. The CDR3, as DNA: TGTGCCACCCCAGGGCCCCAGCATTTT. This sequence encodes CATPGPQHF.

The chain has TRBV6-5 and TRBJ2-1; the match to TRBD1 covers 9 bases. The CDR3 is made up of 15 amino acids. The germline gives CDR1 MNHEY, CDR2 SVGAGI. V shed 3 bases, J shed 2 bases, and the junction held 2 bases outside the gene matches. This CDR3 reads CASSYTGGAYNEQFF. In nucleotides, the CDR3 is TGTGCCAGCAGTTATACAGGGGGCGCCTACAATGAGCAGTTCTTC.

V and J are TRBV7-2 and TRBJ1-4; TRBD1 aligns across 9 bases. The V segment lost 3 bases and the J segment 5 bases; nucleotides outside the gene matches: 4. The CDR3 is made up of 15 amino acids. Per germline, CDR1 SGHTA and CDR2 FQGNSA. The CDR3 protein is CASSLGDRENEKLFF. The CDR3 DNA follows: TGTGCCAGCAGCTTGGGGGACAGGGAGAATGAAAAACTGTTTTTT.

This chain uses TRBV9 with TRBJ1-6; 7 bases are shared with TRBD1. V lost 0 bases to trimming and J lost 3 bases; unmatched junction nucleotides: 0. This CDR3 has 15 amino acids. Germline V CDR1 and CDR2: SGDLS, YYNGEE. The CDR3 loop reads CASSVGQGYNSPLHF. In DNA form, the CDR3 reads TGTGCCAGCAGCGTAGGACAGGGCTATAATTCACCCCTCCACTTT.

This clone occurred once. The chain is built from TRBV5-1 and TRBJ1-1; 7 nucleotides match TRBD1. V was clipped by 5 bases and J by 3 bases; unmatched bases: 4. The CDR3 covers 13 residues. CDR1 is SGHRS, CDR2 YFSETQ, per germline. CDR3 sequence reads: CASSLTGDTEAFF. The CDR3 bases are TGCGCCAGCAGTCTAACAGGGGACACTGAAGCTTTCTTT.

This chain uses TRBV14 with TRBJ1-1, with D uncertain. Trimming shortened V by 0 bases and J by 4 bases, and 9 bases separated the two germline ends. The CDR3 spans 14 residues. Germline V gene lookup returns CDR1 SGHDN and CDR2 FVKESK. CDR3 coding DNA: TGTGCCAGCAGCCAAGATAAGTCGGTCACTGAAGCTTTCTTT. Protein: CASSQDKSVTEAFF.

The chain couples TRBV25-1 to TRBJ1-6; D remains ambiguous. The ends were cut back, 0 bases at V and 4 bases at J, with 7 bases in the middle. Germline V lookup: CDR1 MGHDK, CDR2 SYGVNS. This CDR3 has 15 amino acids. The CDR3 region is CASSEYSLYNSPLHF. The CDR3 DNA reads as TGTGCCAGCAGTGAATATAGCCTTTATAATTCACCCCTCCACTTT.

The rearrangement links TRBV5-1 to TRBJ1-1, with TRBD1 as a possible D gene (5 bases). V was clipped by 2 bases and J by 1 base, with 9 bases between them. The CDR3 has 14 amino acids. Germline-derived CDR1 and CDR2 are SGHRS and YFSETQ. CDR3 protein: CASSFSGQNTEAFF. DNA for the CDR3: TGCGCCAGCAGCTTTTCAGGGCAGAACACTGAAGCTTTCTTT.

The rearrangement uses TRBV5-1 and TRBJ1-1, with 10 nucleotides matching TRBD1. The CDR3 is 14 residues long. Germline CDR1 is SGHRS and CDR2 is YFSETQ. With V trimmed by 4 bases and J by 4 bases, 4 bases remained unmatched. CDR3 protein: CASSPWTGGTEAFF. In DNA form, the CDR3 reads TGCGCCAGCAGCCCGTGGACAGGGGGCACTGAAGCTTTCTTT.